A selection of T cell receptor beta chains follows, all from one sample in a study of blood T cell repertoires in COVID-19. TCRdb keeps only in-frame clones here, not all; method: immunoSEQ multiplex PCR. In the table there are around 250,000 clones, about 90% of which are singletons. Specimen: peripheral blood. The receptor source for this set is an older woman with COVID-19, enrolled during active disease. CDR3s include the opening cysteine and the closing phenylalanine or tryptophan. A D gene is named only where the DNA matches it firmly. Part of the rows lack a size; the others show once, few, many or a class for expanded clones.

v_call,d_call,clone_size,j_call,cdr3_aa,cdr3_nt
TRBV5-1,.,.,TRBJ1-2,CASSLVGRGGYTF,TGCGCCAGCAGCTTGGTGGGGAGGGGTGGCTACACCTTC
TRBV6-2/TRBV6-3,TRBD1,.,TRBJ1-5,CASSYRGQPFHQPQHF,TGTGCCAGCAGTTACCGGGGACAGCCGTTCCATCAGCCCCAGCATTTT
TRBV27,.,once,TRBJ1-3,CASSFHDSNLGNTIYF,TGTGCCAGCAGTTTCCATGACAGCAACCTTGGAAACACCATATATTTT
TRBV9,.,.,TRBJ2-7,CASSVGGSYEQYF,TGTGCCAGCAGCGTAGGGGGCAGCTACGAGCAGTACTTC
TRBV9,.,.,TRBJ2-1,CASSVPSEEGDYNEQFF,TGTGCCAGCAGCGTACCCTCTGAGGAGGGAGACTACAATGAGCAGTTCTTC
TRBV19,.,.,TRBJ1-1,CASSKAGLTEAFF,TGTGCCAGTAGTAAGGCAGGGCTAACTGAAGCTTTCTTT
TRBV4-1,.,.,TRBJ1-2,CASSQGRWRTDYGYTF,TGCGCCAGCAGCCAAGGCCGATGGAGGACAGACTATGGCTACACCTTC
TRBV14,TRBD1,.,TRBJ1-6,CASSQVTGGILFSSYNSPLHF,TGTGCCAGCAGCCAAGTAACAGGGGGCATCCTCTTTAGCTCCTATAATTCACCCCTCCACTTT
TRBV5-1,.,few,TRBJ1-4,CASSLTGLNEKLFF,TGCGCCAGCAGCTTGACGGGGTTAAATGAAAAACTGTTTTTT
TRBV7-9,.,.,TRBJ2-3,CARGNDDTQYF,TGTGCCAGGGGCAATGACGATACGCAGTATTTT
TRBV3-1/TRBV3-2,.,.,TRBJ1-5,CASSQDPQGFQPQHF,TGTGCCAGCAGCCAAGATCCCCAGGGCTTTCAGCCCCAGCATTTT
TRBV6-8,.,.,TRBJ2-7,CASLGGGPRQISYEQYF,TGTGCCAGCCTGGGGGGGGGCCCCCGTCAAATCTCCTACGAGCAGTACTTC
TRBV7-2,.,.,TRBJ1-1,CASSLGLTMNTEAFF,TGTGCCAGCAGCTTAGGGCTGACTATGAACACTGAAGCTTTCTTT
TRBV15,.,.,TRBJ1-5,CATSGVSRAKRPQHF,TGTGCCACCAGCGGAGTTTCCAGGGCGAAACGGCCCCAGCATTTT
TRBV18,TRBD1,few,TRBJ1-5,CASSPGLDRGENQPQHF,TGTGCCAGCTCACCAGGGCTCGACAGGGGAGAAAATCAGCCCCAGCATTTT
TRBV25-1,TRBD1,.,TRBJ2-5,CASSPLRGYQETQYF,TGTGCCAGCAGTCCCCTCAGGGGGTACCAAGAGACCCAGTACTTC
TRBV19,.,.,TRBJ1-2,CASSIGEDFYGYTF,TGTGCCAGTAGTATTGGAGAGGATTTCTATGGCTACACCTTC
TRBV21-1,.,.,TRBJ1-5,CASRRSGTGTIDSNQPQHF,TGTGCCAGCAGACGATCCGGGACAGGTACGATCGATAGCAATCAGCCCCAGCATTTT
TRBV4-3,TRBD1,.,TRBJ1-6,CASSQADRAGSPLHF,TGCGCCAGCAGCCAAGCCGACAGGGCGGGCTCACCCCTCCACTTT
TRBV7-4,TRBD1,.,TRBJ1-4,CASSLRQGSSNEKLFF,TGTGCCAGCAGCCTAAGACAGGGTTCTTCTAATGAAAAACTGTTTTTT
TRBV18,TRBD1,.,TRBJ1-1,CASSPRTGVNTEAFF,TGTGCCAGCTCACCCCGGACAGGGGTGAACACTGAAGCTTTCTTT
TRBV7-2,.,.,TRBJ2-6,CASSGRPGTFSGANVLTF,TGTGCCAGCAGCGGCCGTCCCGGGACATTCTCTGGGGCCAACGTCCTGACTTTC
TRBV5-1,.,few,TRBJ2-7,CASSLTSPYEQYF,TGCGCCAGCAGCTTGACTAGTCCCTACGAGCAGTACTTC
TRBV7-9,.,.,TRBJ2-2,CASSLHRTTNTGELFF,TGTGCCAGCAGCTTACACCGGACAACGAACACCGGGGAGCTGTTTTTT
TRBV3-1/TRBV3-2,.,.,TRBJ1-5,CASSQGGGQPQHF,TGTGCCAGCAGCCAGGGAGGGGGGCAGCCCCAGCATTTT
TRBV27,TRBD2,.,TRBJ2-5,CASRQGGLAVQETQYF,TGTGCCAGCAGGCAGGGGGGACTAGCGGTTCAAGAGACCCAGTACTTC
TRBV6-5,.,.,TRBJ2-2,CASTGSLNTGELFF,TGTGCCAGCACGGGGTCACTAAACACCGGGGAGCTGTTTTTT
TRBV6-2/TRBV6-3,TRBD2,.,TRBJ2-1,CASSYTSGGPGAYNEQFF,TGTGCCAGCAGTTACACTAGCGGGGGACCGGGGGCCTACAATGAGCAGTTCTTC
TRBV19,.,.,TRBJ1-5,CASSMWQRGNQPQHF,TGTGCCAGTAGTATGTGGCAGAGGGGCAATCAGCCCCAGCATTTT
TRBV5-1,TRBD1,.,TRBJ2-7,CASRYQTGREQYF,TGCGCCAGCCGATATCAGACAGGGCGAGAGCAGTACTTC
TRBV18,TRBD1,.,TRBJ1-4,CASSSWTGLTNEKLFF,TGTGCCAGCTCATCCTGGACAGGTCTAACTAATGAAAAACTGTTTTTT
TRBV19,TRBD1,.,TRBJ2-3,CASSGTGGTDTQYF,TGTGCCAGTAGTGGGACAGGGGGCACAGATACGCAGTATTTT
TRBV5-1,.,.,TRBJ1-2,CASSLEGGQRLGYTF,TGCGCCAGCAGCTTGGAGGGCGGGCAGCGGCTCGGCTACACCTTC
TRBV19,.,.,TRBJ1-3,CASIGSSGNTIYF,TGTGCCAGTATAGGGAGTTCTGGAAACACCATATATTTT
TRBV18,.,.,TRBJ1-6,CASSRNQGQGNSPLHF,TGTGCCAGCTCCCGAAATCAGGGGCAGGGTAATTCACCCCTCCACTTT
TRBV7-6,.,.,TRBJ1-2,CASSPDSNYGYTF,TGTGCCAGCAGCCCGGACAGCAACTATGGCTACACCTTC
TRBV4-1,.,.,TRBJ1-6,CASSLAWGESYNSPLHF,TGCGCCAGCAGCCTTGCGTGGGGGGAGTCCTATAATTCACCCCTCCACTTT
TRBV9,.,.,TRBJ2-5,CASSVGPSAAETQYF,TGTGCCAGCAGCGTAGGTCCTAGCGCGGCGGAGACCCAGTACTTC
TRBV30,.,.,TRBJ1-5,CAWSVHGLPNQPQHF,TGTGCCTGGAGTGTCCATGGACTGCCCAATCAGCCCCAGCATTTT
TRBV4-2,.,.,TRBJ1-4,CASSSQGGGEGATNEKLFF,TGTGCCAGCAGCTCACAAGGGGGGGGCGAGGGGGCAACTAATGAAAAACTGTTTTTT
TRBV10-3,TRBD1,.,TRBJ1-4,CATSARDSDEKLFF,TGTGCCACCAGCGCCCGGGACAGCGATGAAAAACTGTTTTTT
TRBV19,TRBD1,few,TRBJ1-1,CASSEWGQGLRTEAFF,TGTGCCAGTAGTGAGTGGGGACAGGGCTTACGAACTGAAGCTTTCTTT